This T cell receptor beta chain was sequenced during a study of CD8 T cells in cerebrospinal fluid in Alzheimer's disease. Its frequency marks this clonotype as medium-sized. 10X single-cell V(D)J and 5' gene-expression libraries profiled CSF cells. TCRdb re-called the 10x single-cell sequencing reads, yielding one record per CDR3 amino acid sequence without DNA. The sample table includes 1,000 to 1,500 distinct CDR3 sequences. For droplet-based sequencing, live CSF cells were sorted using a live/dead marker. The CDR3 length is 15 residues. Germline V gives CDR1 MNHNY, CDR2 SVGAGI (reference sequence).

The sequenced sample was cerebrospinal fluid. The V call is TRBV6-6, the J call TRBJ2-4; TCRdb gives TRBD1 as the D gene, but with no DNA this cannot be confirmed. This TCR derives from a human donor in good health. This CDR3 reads CASSPLGLGKNIQYF.